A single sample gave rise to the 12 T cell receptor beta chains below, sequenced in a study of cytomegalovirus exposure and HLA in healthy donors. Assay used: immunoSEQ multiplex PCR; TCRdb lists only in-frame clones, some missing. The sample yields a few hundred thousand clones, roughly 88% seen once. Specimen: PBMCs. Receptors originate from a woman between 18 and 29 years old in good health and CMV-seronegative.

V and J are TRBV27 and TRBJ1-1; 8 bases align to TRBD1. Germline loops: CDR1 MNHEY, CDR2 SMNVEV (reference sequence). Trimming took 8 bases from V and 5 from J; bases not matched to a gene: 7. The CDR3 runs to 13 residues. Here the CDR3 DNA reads TGTGCCAGCGCAGAACAGGGGGGGACTGAAGCTTTCTTT. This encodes CASAEQGGTEAFF.

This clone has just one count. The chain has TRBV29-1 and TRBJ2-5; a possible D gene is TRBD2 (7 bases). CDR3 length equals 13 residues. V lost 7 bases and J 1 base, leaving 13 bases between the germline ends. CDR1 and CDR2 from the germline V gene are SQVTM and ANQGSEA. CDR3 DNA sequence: TGCAGCGGGGGGGGGCAGCTCCAAGAGACCCAGTACTTC. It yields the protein CSGGGQLQETQYF.

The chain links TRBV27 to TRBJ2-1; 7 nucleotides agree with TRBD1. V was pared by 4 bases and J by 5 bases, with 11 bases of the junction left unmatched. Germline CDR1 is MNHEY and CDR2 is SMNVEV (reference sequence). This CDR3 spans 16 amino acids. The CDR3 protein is CASSSVYRGPHNEQFF. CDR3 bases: TGTGCCAGCAGTTCCGTATACAGGGGACCCCACAATGAGCAGTTCTTC.

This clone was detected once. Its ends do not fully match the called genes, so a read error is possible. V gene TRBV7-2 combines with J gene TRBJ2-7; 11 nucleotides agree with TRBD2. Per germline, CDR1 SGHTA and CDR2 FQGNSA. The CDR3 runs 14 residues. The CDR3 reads CASSLAGGLGEQYF. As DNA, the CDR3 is TGTGCCAGCAGCCTAGCGGGAGGTCTGGGAGAGCAGTACTTC.

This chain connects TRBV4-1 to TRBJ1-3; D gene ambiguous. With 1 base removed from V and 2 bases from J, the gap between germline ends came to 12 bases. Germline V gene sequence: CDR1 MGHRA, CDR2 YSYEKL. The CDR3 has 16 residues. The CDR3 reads CASSQGPGGTGNTIYF. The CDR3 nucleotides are TGCGCCAGCAGCCAAGGACCAGGCGGGACTGGAAACACCATATATTTT.

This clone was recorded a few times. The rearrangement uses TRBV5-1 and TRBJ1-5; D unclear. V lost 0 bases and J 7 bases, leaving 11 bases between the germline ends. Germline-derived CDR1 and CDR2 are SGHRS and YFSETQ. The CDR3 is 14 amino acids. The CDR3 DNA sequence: TGCGCCAGCAGCTTGGGGCAGAGCGGGCAGCCCCAGCATTTT. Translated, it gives CASSLGQSGQPQHF.

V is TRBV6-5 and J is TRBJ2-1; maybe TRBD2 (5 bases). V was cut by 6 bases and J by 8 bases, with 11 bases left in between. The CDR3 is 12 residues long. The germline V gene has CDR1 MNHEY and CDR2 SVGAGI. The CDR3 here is CASRQTGDEQFF. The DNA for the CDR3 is TGTGCCAGCAGGCAGACCGGGGATGAGCAGTTCTTC.

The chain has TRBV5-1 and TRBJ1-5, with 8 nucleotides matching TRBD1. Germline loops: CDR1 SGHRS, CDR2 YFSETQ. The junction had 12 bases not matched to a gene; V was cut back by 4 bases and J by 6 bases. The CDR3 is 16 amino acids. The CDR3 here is CASSLTGDLPIQPQHF. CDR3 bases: TGCGCCAGCAGCCTGACAGGGGACCTTCCTATTCAGCCCCAGCATTTT.

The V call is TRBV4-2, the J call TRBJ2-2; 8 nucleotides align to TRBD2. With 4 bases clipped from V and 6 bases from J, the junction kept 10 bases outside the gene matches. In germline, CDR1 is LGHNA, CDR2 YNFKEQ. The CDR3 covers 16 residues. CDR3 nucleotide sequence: TGTGCCAGCAGCCTAGCAAGCGGGAGTTCCGCCGGGGAGCTGTTTTTT. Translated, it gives CASSLASGSSAGELFF.

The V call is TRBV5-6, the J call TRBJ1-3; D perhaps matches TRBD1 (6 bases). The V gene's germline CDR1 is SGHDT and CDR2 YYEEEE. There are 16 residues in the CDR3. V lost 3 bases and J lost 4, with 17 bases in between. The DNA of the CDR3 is TGTGCCAGCAGCTCCACAGACAGGAGGATAGGAAACACCATATATTTT. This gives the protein CASSSTDRRIGNTIYF. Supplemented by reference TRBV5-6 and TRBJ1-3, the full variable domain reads DAGVTQSPTHLIKTRGQQVTLRCSPKSGHDTVSWYQQALGQGPQFIFQYYEEEERQRGNFPDRFSGHQFPNYSSELNVNALLLGDSALYLCASSSTDRRIGNTIYFGEGSWLTVV.

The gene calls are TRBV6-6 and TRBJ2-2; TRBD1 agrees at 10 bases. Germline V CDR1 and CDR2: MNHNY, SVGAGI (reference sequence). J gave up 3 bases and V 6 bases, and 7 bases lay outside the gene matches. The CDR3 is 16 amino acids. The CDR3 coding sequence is TGTGCCAGCAGCACAACCGGGACAGGGGACACCGGGGAGCTGTTTTTT. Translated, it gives CASSTTGTGDTGELFF.

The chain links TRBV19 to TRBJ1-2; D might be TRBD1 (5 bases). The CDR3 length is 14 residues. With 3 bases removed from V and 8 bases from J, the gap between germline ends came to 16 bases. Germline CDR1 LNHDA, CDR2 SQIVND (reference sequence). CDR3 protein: CASSIDSDSRGYTF. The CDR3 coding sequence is TGTGCCAGTAGTATCGACAGCGACTCCAGGGGCTACACCTTC.